This T cell receptor (beta chain) was recorded in a study of CD8+CD57+ T cells in acquired aplastic anemia. Study context: Sorting CD4+ and CD8+ cells gave DNA averaging approximately 3 ug.

Previously, flow cytometry had revealed CD8+CD57+ cell expansion in the patients chosen for sequencing. The blood sampling took place in patients who had so far received no therapy. This clonotype was detected once. Its specificity is unknown. General observations from the study: Any difference that existed in CD8+ Simpson's diversity between patients and controls was not significant. Patients and controls turned out to have 25 to 30 CD8+ CDR3 sequences in common.

Template material for TCR beta VDJ and CDR3 profiling consisted of genomic DNA. One entry per CDR3 protein results from TCRdb running MiXCR on the reads. The top ten hold 42% of the sample, which has a few hundred thousand distinct CDR3 sequences, around 82% seen once. Per germline, CDR1 SGHNT and CDR2 YYREEE (reference sequence). J gave up 6 bases and V 2 bases, and 8 bases lay outside the gene matches. This CDR3 is built from 15 residues. The sample consisted of sorted CD4+, CD8+, or CD8+CD57+ T cells (not recorded which) from PBMCs. The origin of this receptor is a human donor with aplastic anemia. V gene TRBV5-4 combines with J gene TRBJ2-1, with TRBD2 identical over 7 bases. In nucleotides, the CDR3 is TGTGCCAGCAGCTTTACTAGCGCAGCCAGCAATGAGCAGTTCTTC. This encodes CASSFTSAASNEQFF.